This T cell receptor (beta chain) originates from a study of shared clonotypes between healthy human individuals (TCRdb year 2020). Turning to the overall study: The cohort comprised a couple of women and a few men aged 18 to 49 years. For each donor, three plates each were used for CD4 naive and CD4 memory, two plates were used for CD8 naive, and one plate was used for CD8 memory. To estimate repertoire size and how much clonotypes are shared between individuals, the study performed deep sequencing of blood TCR repertoires from five healthy adults. To increase sequencing depth and limit assay-specific biases, different laboratories used diverse techniques to prepare libraries and sequence TCR repertoires. Per donor, leukapheresis produced somewhere between about 0.9 and 9 billion PBMCs.

On the study overall, not on this receptor specifically: Sampling was restricted to blood, and TCR repertoires in tissue are likely to differ from TCR repertoires in blood. Pairwise subsampling indicated that sequencing depth was expected to affect the degree of clonotype sharing among donors. Naive subsets generally had larger estimated clonotype richness than memory subsets did. Higher generation probabilities were observed for clonotypes shared by all four sorted-subset donors than for non-shared clonotypes. Incomplete sequencing was indicated by rarefaction of sorted-subset datasets, despite the large sequencing depth. Across four donors, roughly 5.4% of naive CD4, approximately 3.6% of naive CD8, roughly 2.3% of memory CD4, and roughly 0.41% of memory CD8 clonotypes were shared. Because the study included only a small number of donors, the genetic and exposure-history diversity represented was limited.

In regard to this clone: Its antigen target is currently unknown. No base-level quality is on record; no much larger clone is a single base apart.

Using the deep immunoSEQ assay, TCR CDR3 regions were amplified from genomic DNA by multiplex PCR. Extracted genomic DNA from each cell subset was spread evenly across all wells of several immunoSEQ 96-well plates, with each plate serving as a replicate. For sorted subsets, 200 to 250 ng genomic DNA, equal to tens of thousands of T cell genomes, was loaded into each replicate PCR. The purified libraries were quantified using a Qubit 3.0 fluorometer, sized with a Bioanalyzer 2100, and then quantified again using the KAPA Library Quantification kit. Every immunoSEQ 96-well plate was sequenced on a separate single-read 150-cycle Illumina NextSeq 550 flow cell. Per the authors' processing: The immunoSEQ output contained only junctional sequences without quality scores, so filtering could not match that applied to full-length reads. Sequences were annotated with PyIR, a Python wrapper for IgBLAST v1.9, and V/J genes and CDR3 were assigned using IMGT germline references. Reads were removed for weak V/J assignments (E-value above 1e-6), missing CDR3, stop codons, out-of-frame junctions, or ambiguous translated residues. A V3J clonotype was defined by an identical inferred V gene, J gene, and CDR3 amino acid sequence. Percentage overlap between repertoires was calculated by dividing the number of shared unique clonotypes by the size of the smaller repertoire. RTK rarefaction, the Chao1 estimator, and Recon v2.1 estimates of unobserved clonotypes were used to assess repertoire richness. OLGA was used to compute generation probabilities for all TCRbeta clonotypes that the gDNA method yielded from four donors. TCRdb re-hosts the immuneACCESS table, in-frame sequences only. Its copies lack some clones; in the studies checked, an unresolved V gene accounts for under half of them, and the cause for the rest is not known. The DNA gave D and trimming, while V, J and clone size come from that table. This sample gives 1.5 million to 2.5 million clones in total; about 95% of them show up just once. The leading ten clones occupy 1.2% of the sample.

For the CD8 naive samples, CD45RO-negative cells were positively selected for CCR7, yielding a CD45RA+CCR7+ population from which TemRA cells were excluded. The donors were healthy, HIV-negative adults who had no recently reported acute infections or vaccinations. Every donor was a Caucasian adult living in Nashville, Tennessee, USA. Blood was obtained by leukapheresis, after which PBMCs were separated by Ficoll-Histopaque density gradient centrifugation and cryopreserved in liquid nitrogen vapor phase. Analytical flow cytometry was used to check the purity and quantity of each magnetically sorted T cell population. From each sorted fraction, genomic DNA was isolated and quantified by UV absorbance on a Nanodrop 2000c. Relative to germline, V is 0 bases shorter and J is 4 bases shorter, with 18 bases between their ends. From cysteine to phenylalanine, the CDR3 is 16 amino acids long. This entry keeps only the CDR3 DNA: 48 bases, framed from base 1. The germline V gene (reference sequence) sets CDR1 to GTSNPN and CDR2 to SVGIG.

The clonotype comes from a man between 18 and 29 years old in good health. The sequence is built from TRBV30 and TRBJ1-1; TRBD1 could be the D gene, as 6 bases match. The sequencing input was naive CD8+ T cells sorted from blood. The cell subset or site label here, explained by the study, means: CD45RA+CCR7+. The CDR3 is CAWSVPTGLLSTEAFF. The bases read TGTGCCTGGAGTGTCCCGACAGGCTTATTGAGCACTGAAGCTTTCTTT.